The rows below give T cell receptor beta chains drawn from one sample of a study of siplizumab effects on memory and regulatory T cells. The data were produced by immunoSEQ multiplex PCR, yet TCRdb's version contains in-frame clones alone and is incomplete. The table records some 88,000 clones, 80% to 90% of them present only once. Sequences were obtained from CD4+ T cells sorted from blood. Receptors were obtained from a human donor in good health. The CDR3 runs from the conserved cysteine through the conserved F or W. The order of the fields is J gene, V gene, CDR3 protein.

J: TRBJ2-4; V: TRBV5-8; CDR3: CASSLVGRGNIQYF
J: TRBJ1-1; V: TRBV11-2; CDR3: CASSSGQGWLTEAFF
J: TRBJ1-1; V: TRBV6-5; CDR3: CASSGWHTEAFF
J: TRBJ2-1; V: TRBV7-9; CDR3: CASSRDRAYEQFF
J: TRBJ2-5; V: TRBV5-1; CDR3: CASSFGQGQETQYF
J: TRBJ1-1; V: TRBV30; CDR3: CAWSSGRGLTEAFF
J: TRBJ2-3; V: TRBV11-2; CDR3: CASSSISGRRHTQYF
J: TRBJ2-1; V: TRBV14; CDR3: CASSQAGGRALGEQFF
J: TRBJ1-1; V: TRBV7-2; CDR3: CASSSQRETEAFF
J: TRBJ1-1; V: TRBV27; CDR3: CASSSDRGYTEAFF
J: TRBJ1-4; V: TRBV4-1; CDR3: CASSQDRGEPNEKLFF
J: TRBJ2-7; V: TRBV4-3; CDR3: CASSQDLAGLLGEQYF
J: TRBJ2-6; V: TRBV10-2; CDR3: CASSARPAEGSGANVLTF
J: TRBJ2-5; V: TRBV20-1; CDR3: CSASGEETQYF
J: TRBJ1-1; V: TRBV5-4; CDR3: CASSSLDRGYTNTEAFF
J: TRBJ1-4; V: TRBV6-6; CDR3: CASRGGEEKLFF
J: TRBJ1-1; V: TRBV7-8; CDR3: CASSSGTGEAFF
J: TRBJ2-5; V: TRBV28; CDR3: CASNPSGARETQYF
J: TRBJ2-6; V: TRBV30; CDR3: CAWSVGTPGANVLTF
J: TRBJ2-7; V: TRBV11-3; CDR3: CASSFSTGRGREQYF
J: TRBJ2-1; V: TRBV4-1; CDR3: CASRGLAVYNEQFF
J: TRBJ1-2; V: TRBV19; CDR3: CASSRGAGVYGYTF
J: TRBJ2-1; V: TRBV11-3; CDR3: CASSPLAFNEQFF
J: TRBJ2-3; V: TRBV29-1; CDR3: CSAMGGGLADTDTQYF
J: TRBJ2-7; V: TRBV30; CDR3: CAPGQGSSEQYF
J: TRBJ1-5; V: TRBV5-8; CDR3: CASSRGQAGGQPQHF
J: TRBJ1-2; V: TRBV6-5; CDR3: CASRFKGANYGYTF
J: TRBJ2-2; V: TRBV28; CDR3: CASIAQGPRNGELFF
J: TRBJ2-1; V: TRBV11-2; CDR3: CASSSDRVQTRNNEQFF
J: TRBJ1-2; V: TRBV29-1; CDR3: CSVVRGSNYGYTF
J: TRBJ2-7; V: TRBV7-6; CDR3: CASSPGHRFHEQYF
J: TRBJ2-7; V: TRBV2; CDR3: CASSANRDQQYF
J: TRBJ1-1; V: TRBV29-1; CDR3: CSVPGPNEAFF
J: TRBJ1-2; V: TRBV4-1; CDR3: CASSQTGVGGYTF
J: TRBJ2-7; V: TRBV5-4; CDR3: CASSRGLAGYEQYF
J: TRBJ2-4; V: TRBV11-1; CDR3: CASSEGSGSGNIQYF
J: TRBJ2-1; V: TRBV2; CDR3: CASSALAGDFYNEQFF
J: TRBJ1-5; V: TRBV7-3; CDR3: CASSSGTENQPQHF
J: TRBJ1-3; V: TRBV9; CDR3: CASSVDQLRNTIYF
J: TRBJ1-2; V: TRBV19; CDR3: CASSNRGHGYTF
J: TRBJ2-7; V: TRBV5-1; CDR3: CASSFGSRTYRSYEQYF
J: TRBJ2-2; V: TRBV5-1; CDR3: CASREDSHGELFF
J: TRBJ1-5; V: TRBV6-1; CDR3: CASAREWTGNQPQHF
J: NA; V: TRBV29-1; CDR3: CSAQREGSYEQYF
J: TRBJ2-2; V: TRBV29-1; CDR3: CSVEQGVRTGELFF